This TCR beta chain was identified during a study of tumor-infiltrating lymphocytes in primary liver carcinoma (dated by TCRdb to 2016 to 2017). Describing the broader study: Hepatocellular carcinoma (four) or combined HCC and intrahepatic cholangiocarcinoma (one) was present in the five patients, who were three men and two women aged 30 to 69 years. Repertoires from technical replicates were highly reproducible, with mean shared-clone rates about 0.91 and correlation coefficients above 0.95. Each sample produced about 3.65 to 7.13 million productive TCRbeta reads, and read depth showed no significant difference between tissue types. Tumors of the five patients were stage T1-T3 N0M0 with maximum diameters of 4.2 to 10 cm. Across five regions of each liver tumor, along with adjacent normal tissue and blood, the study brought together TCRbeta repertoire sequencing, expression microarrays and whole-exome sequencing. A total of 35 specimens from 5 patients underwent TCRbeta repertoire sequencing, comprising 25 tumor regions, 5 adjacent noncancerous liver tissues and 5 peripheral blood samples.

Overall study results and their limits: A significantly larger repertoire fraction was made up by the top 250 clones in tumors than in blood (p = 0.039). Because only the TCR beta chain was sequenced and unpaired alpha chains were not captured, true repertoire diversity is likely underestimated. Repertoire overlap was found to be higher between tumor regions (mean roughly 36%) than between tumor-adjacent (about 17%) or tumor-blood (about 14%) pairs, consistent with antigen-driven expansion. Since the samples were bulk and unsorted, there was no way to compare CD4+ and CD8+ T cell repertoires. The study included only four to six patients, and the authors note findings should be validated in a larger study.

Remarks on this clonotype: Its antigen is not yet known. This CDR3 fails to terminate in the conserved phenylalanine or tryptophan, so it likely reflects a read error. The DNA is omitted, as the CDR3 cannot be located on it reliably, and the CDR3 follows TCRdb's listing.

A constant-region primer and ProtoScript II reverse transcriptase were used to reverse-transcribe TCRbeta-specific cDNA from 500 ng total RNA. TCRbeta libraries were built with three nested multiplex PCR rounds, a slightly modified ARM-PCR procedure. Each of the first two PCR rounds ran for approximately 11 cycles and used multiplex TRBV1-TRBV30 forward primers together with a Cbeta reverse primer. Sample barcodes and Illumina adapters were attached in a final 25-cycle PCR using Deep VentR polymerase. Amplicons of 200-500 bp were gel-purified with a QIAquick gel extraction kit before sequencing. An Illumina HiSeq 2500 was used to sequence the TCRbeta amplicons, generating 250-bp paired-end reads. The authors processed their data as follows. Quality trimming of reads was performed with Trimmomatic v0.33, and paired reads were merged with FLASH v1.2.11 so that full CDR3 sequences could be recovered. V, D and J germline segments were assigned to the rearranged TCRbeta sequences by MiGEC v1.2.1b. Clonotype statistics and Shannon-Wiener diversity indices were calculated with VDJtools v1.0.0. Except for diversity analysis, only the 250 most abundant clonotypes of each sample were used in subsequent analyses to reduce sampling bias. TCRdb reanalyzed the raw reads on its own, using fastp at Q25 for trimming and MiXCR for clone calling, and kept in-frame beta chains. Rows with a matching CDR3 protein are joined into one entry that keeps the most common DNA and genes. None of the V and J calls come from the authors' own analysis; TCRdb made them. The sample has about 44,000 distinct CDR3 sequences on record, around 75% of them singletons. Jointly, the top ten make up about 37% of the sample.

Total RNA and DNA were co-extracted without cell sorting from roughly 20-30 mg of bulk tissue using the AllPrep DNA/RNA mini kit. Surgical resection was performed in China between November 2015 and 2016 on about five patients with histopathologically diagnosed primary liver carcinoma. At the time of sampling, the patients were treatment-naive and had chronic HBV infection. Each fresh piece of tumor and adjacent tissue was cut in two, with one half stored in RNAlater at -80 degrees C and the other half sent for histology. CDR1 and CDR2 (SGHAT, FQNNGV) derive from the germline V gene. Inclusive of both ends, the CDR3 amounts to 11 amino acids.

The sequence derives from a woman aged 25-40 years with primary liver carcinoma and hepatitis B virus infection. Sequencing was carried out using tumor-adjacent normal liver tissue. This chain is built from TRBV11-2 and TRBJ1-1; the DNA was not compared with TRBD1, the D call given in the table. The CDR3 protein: CAISPGTEAYL.